This T cell receptor (beta chain) derives from a study of technical replicates of blood from a few donors. The CDR3 is 16 amino acids. Germline V gene lookup returns CDR1 SGHNT and CDR2 YYREEE (reference sequence). V shed 0 bases and J shed 3 bases, with 16 bases lying between them. Repertoires were generated with immunoSEQ multiplex PCR, while TCRdb's copy carries only in-frame clones and drops some. The table has around 67,000 clones, roughly 92% seen once; the top ten hold around 0.38%. The chain is built from TRBV5-4 and TRBJ2-7; weak D call: TRBD2 (6 bases). Sequenced material: T cells isolated from PBMCs. The receptor's source is a human donor in good health. CDR3 loop: CASSLDSGRGYYEQYF. DNA for the CDR3: TGTGCCAGCAGCTTGGATAGCGGTAGAGGGTACTACGAGCAGTACTTC.